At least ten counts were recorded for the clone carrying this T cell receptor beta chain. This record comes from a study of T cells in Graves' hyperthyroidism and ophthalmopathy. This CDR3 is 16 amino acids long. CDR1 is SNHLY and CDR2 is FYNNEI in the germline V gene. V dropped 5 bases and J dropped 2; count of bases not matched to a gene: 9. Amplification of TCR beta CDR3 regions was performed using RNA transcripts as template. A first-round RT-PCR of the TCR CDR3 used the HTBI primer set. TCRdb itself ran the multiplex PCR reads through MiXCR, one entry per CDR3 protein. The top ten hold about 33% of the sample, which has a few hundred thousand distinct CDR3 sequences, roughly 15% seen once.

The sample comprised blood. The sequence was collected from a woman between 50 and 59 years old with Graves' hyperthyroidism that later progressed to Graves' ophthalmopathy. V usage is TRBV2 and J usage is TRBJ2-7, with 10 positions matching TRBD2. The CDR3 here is CASSHTLAGGTYEQYF. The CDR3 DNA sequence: TGTGCCAGCAGTCATACCTTAGCGGGAGGTACCTACGAGCAGTACTTC.